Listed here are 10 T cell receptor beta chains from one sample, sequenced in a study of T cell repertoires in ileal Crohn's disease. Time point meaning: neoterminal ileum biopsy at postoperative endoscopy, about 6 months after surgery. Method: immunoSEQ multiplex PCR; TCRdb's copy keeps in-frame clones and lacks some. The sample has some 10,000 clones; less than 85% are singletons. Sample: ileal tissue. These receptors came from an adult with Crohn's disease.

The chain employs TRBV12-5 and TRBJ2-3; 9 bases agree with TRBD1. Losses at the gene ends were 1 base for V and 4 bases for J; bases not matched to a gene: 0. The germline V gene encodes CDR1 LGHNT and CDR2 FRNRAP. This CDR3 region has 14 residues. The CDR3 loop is CASGLGQGADTQYF. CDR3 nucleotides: TGTGCTAGTGGTTTGGGACAGGGGGCAGATACGCAGTATTTT. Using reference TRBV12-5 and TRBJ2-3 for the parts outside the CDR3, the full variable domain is DARVTQTPRHKVTEMGQEVTMRCQPILGHNTVFWYRQTMMQGLELLAYFRNRAPLDDSGMPKDRFSAEMPDATLATLKIQPSEPRDSAVYFCASGLGQGADTQYFGPGTRLTVL.

The CDR3 DNA follows: TGTGCCTGGAGCCACACTTCCCCCGCCAGGGGACAGCAGCCCCAGCATTTT. The encoded protein is CAWSHTSPARGQQPQHF. The V and J genes are TRBV30 and TRBJ1-5; 7 nucleotides agree with TRBD1. V trimming: 3 bases; J trimming: 7 bases; junction bases outside the gene matches: 18. The CDR3 is 17 residues long. The germline gives CDR1 GTSNPN, CDR2 SVGIG (reference sequence).

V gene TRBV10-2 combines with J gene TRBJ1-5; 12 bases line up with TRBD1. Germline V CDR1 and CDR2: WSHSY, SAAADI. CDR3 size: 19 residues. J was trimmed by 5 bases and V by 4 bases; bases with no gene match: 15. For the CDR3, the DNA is TGCGCCAGCAGTGGCCCCCGGGACAGGGGGCGCCTAGGTCATCAGCCCCAGCATTTT. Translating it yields CASSGPRDRGRLGHQPQHF.

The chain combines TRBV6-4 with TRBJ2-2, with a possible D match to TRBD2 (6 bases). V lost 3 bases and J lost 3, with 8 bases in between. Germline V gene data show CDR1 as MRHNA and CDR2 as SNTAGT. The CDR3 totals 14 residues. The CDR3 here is CASSEIADTGELFF. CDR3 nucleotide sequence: TGTGCCAGCAGTGAAATAGCGGACACCGGGGAGCTGTTTTTT.

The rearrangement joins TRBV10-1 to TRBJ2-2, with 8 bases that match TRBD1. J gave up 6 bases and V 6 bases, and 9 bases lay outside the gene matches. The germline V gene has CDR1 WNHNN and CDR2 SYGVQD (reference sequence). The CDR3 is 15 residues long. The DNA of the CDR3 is TGCGCCAGCAGCCGGGACAGGAGTGGGTCCGGGGAGCTGTTTTTT. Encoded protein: CASSRDRSGSGELFF.

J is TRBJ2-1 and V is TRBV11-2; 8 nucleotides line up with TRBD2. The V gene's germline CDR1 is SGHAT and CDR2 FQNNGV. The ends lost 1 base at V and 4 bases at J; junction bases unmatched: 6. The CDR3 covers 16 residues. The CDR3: CASSLGAGGYYNEQFF. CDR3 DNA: TGTGCCAGCAGCTTAGGGGCGGGGGGCTATTACAATGAGCAGTTCTTC.

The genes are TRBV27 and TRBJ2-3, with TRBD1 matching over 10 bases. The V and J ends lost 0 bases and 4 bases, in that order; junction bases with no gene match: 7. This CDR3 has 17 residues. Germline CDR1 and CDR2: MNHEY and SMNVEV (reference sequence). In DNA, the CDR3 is TGTGCCAGCAGTTTATCCCAGGGACAGGGGAGGCCAGATACGCAGTATTTT. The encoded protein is CASSLSQGQGRPDTQYF.

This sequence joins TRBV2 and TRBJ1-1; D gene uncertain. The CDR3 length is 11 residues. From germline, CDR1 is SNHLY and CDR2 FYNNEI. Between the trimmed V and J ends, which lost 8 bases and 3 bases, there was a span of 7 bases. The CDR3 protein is CASAIYTEAFF. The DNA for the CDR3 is TGTGCCAGCGCGATATACACTGAAGCTTTCTTT.

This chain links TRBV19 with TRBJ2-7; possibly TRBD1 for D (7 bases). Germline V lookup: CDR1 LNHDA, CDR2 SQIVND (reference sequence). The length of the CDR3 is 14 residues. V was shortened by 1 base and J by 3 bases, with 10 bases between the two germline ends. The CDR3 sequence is CASSIAGGIYEQYF. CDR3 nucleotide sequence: TGTGCCAGTAGTATAGCAGGGGGGATCTACGAGCAGTACTTC.

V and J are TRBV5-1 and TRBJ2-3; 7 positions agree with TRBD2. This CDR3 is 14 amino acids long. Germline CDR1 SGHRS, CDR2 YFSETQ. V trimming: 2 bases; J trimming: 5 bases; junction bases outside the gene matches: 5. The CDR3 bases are TGCGCCAGCAGCTTAGCGGGGTTAGGAGATACGCAGTATTTT. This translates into CASSLAGLGDTQYF.